This TCR beta chain was found in a study of blood T cells in healthy people across ages (dated by TCRdb to the mid-2010s). With regard to the full study: In model experiments, roughly one uniquely barcoded TCR beta cDNA molecule per two T cells was captured by template switching. The study measured age-related changes in TCR beta repertoire diversity using deep sequencing normalized with unique cDNA molecular identifiers. Donors were grouped into four age groups: young (average roughly 15 years), middle-aged (about 40), aged (about 60) and long-lived (around 80). To avoid experimental bias, donors of different ages were spread randomly across the sequencing lanes. The study analyzed two additional independent replicas of 1 million unique cDNA reads from the same blood draw for two donors, one aged 18 to 29 and one aged 80 or older. What the study reported, not specific to this receptor: Estimates of total diversity based on one million sequenced T cells were regarded as lower bounds and as underestimates. Observed TCR beta diversity per million T cells fell roughly linearly with age, and a significant reduction was already apparent by age approximately 41. The percentage of naive T cells measured by flow cytometry correlated strongly with observed TCR beta diversity. Because the CMV infection status of the donors was unknown, age-related changes in expanded clonotypes may potentially have been confounded. Compared with the aged group, more naive CD4+ T cells, fewer expanded clones and increased TCR diversity were shown by the long-lived group, suggesting age selection. Bulk unsorted PBMC profiling prevented conclusive comparison of naive and antigen-experienced compartments.

The donors were roughly 39 Caucasian individuals from Russia, aged roughly 6 to 100 years, who were systemically healthy. Each donor gave 8 to 10 milliliters of peripheral blood, collected into EDTA-treated Vacutainer tubes. PBMCs were isolated by Ficoll-Paque density-gradient centrifugation, with at least 7 million obtained per sample. Trizol reagent was used to extract total RNA from PBMCs, with at least 5.5 micrograms per sample. For every donor, flow cytometry on a PBMC aliquot measured the percentage of naive CD45RAhigh/CD27high T cells. Receptors were amplified or captured by 5' RACE. Instrument on record: Illumina HiSeq 2500. A second PCR of 7 to 11 cycles was performed with a sample-barcoded 5' primer and a J-beta primer mix. Each TCR beta cDNA molecule received a unique molecular identifier from a template-switch 5' adaptor carrying 12 random nucleotides. Each sample yielded at least 3 million CDR3-containing paired-end reads. First-strand cDNA was synthesized from all RNA with the Mint cDNA synthesis kit, primed by a TRBC-specific oligonucleotide. All cDNA was treated with uracil-DNA glycosylase and then went through a first 18-cycle PCR with the universal primers M1SS and BC2_uni_R. Regarding the original processing steps: Each sample was normalized by randomly selecting 1 million high-quality reads, each carrying a distinct molecular identifier. Instead of being binned into consensus sequences, reads with shared molecular identifiers were discarded. CDR3 identification, clonotype clustering and error correction used MiTCR with a Q25 quality threshold and the strictest error-elimination algorithm. A nonparametric unseen species model with Euler transformation was used to estimate a lower bound on total TCR beta diversity. TCRdb trimmed public reads at Q25 via fastp, called clones via MiXCR and kept in-frame beta chains. Records with the same CDR3 protein are collapsed into one entry carrying the most frequent genes and DNA. The V and J calls, along with clone size, are taken from TCRdb and not from the paper's own processing. For this sample the table gives fewer than 700,000 distinct CDR3 sequences, of which 47% were detected only once. The ten largest clones add up to around 23% of the sample.

Including cysteine and phenylalanine, the CDR3 has 15 amino acids. Only CDR3 DNA remains: 45 bases, in frame from the first base. Trimming takes 5 bases from V and 9 bases from J, and the germline ends sit 23 bases apart. The CDR1 and CDR2 encoded by the germline V gene (reference sequence) are DFQATT and SNEGSKA. To note about this clonotype: The antigen it recognizes is unknown. No base qualities exist here, and no much larger clone lies one base off it.

Specimen: blood. The TCR originated in a man of 80 years or more in good health. The sequence joins TRBV20-1 to TRBJ2-1; confidence is insufficient to name the D gene. For the CDR3, the sequence is CSASPTQGTTAEQFF. The DNA sequence reads TGCAGTGCTTCCCCCACCCAAGGAACCACAGCTGAGCAGTTCTTC.